These T cell receptor beta chains were read from a single sample in a study of cytomegalovirus exposure and HLA in healthy donors. Some clones are missing from TCRdb's copy, which holds only in-frame ones; the method was immunoSEQ multiplex PCR. The table includes some 100,000 clones, around 80% detected once. The sample consisted of PBMCs. All receptors come from a male donor in good health and CMV-seropositive. CDR3s include the opening cysteine and the closing phenylalanine or tryptophan. The D gene is left open where the match is weak. Size values are once, few and many counts, or a class for expanded clones, and some rows have none.

j_gene | v_gene | abundance | d_gene | len | CDR3nt | CDR3aa
TRBJ1-1 | TRBV7-2 | NA | TRBD1 | 15 | TGTGCCAGCAGCTCCCACGGGACAGTCAACACTGAAGCTTTCTTT | CASSSHGTVNTEAFF
TRBJ2-7 | TRBV2 | few | NA | 14 | TGTGCCAGCACCAGGACAGTTGAGCCCTACGAGCAGTACTTC | CASTRTVEPYEQYF
TRBJ2-3 | TRBV19 | few | NA | 16 | TGTGCCAGTAGTGAGAACGGAGCGGTCGGCACAGATACGCAGTATTTT | CASSENGAVGTDTQYF
TRBJ1-2 | TRBV5-4 | NA | NA | 15 | TGTGCCAGCAGCTTGGTAGCGCAGTTTAACTATGGCTACACCTTC | CASSLVAQFNYGYTF
TRBJ2-3 | TRBV9 | NA | NA | 12 | TGTGCCAGCAGCGGCCTCGGTGATACGCAGTATTTT | CASSGLGDTQYF
TRBJ2-7 | TRBV19 | NA | TRBD1 | 16 | TGTGCCAGTAGCCGACGAGCCGGGACAGGGGGAGACGAGCAGTACTTC | CASSRRAGTGGDEQYF
TRBJ2-7 | TRBV10-3 | NA | TRBD1 | 14 | TGTGCCACCTGGTCCGACAGGGGGACGGGTGAGCAGTACTTC | CATWSDRGTGEQYF
TRBJ2-5 | TRBV5-1 | NA | NA | 13 | TGCGCCAGCCACCAGGTCCAGGGAGAGACCCAGTACTTC | CASHQVQGETQYF
TRBJ2-7 | TRBV30 | many | TRBD2 | 17 | TGTGCCTGGAGGTCCCCGCCGGGGCGGGGGTTCTCCTACGAGCAGTACTTC | CAWRSPPGRGFSYEQYF
TRBJ2-7 | TRBV28 | NA | TRBD2 | 16 | TGTGCCAGCAGCAGTTGGGGTAGCGGGGCTCCGGGTGAGCAGTACTTC | CASSSWGSGAPGEQYF
TRBJ1-3 | TRBV7-2 | once | NA | 13 | TGTGCCAGCAGGCCGAGGACTGGAAACACCATATATTTT | CASRPRTGNTIYF
TRBJ2-5 | TRBV7-9 | NA | TRBD1 | 14 | TGTGCCAGCACCCCGGGACAGGGAGGGGAGACCCAGTACTTC | CASTPGQGGETQYF
TRBJ2-7 | TRBV27 | NA | TRBD1 | 14 | TGTGCCAGCAGTGGACGGGACAGCTCCTACGAGCAGTACTTC | CASSGRDSSYEQYF
TRBJ2-7 | TRBV7-9 | NA | NA | 15 | TGTGCCAGCAGCTCTCGACAGACCAGCTCCTACGAGCAGTACTTC | CASSSRQTSSYEQYF
TRBJ2-5 | TRBV30 | NA | NA | 11 | TGTGCCTGGAGACAGAAAGAGACCCAGTACTTC | CAWRQKETQYF
TRBJ2-5 | TRBV11-3 | NA | TRBD1 | 16 | TGTGCCAGCAGCTTAGCAGGGGGCGAGAACCGAGAGACCCAGTACTTC | CASSLAGGENRETQYF
TRBJ1-2 | TRBV20-1 | NA | NA | 10 | TGCAGTGCAAGAGTGACAGGTGACTCCTTC | CSARVTGDSF
TRBJ2-3 | TRBV7-2 | NA | TRBD2 | 15 | TGTGCCAGCAATCCCCAGCCGGGGGGGGCAGATACGCAGTATTTT | CASNPQPGGADTQYF
TRBJ2-7 | TRBV7-9 | NA | TRBD1 | 14 | TGTGCCAGCAGCTCGGGACAGGGGTGGAGCGAGCAGTACTTC | CASSSGQGWSEQYF
TRBJ1-4 | TRBV7-9 | NA | TRBD1 | 15 | TGTGCCAGCAGCTTATTGCAGGGGGTTAGTGAAAAACTGTTTTTT | CASSLLQGVSEKLFF
TRBJ2-5 | TRBV10-3 | NA | TRBD1 | 12 | TGTGCCACCAGGGACAGACAAGAGACCCAGTACTTC | CATRDRQETQYF
TRBJ1-1 | TRBV29-1 | NA | NA | 12 | TGCAGCGTGGCCAGGGTATTGTCTGAAGCTTTCTTT | CSVARVLSEAFF
TRBJ1-6 | TRBV4-3 | NA | NA | 15 | TGCGCCAGCAGCCAAGCAACAGGGTTTCGGTCACCCCTCCACTTT | CASSQATGFRSPLHF
TRBJ2-7 | TRBV9 | NA | NA | 15 | TGTGCCAGCAGCGTGGGCGCGGGGCAGGCCTACGAGCAGTACTTC | CASSVGAGQAYEQYF
TRBJ1-2 | TRBV10-3 | NA | TRBD1 | 14 | TGTGCCATCAGTCCCGGGGACAGGGGGCATGGCTACACCTTC | CAISPGDRGHGYTF
TRBJ2-6 | TRBV18 | NA | TRBD1 | 16 | TGTGCCAGCTCACCAAACAGGGGACCTGGGGCCAACGTCCTGACTTTC | CASSPNRGPGANVLTF
TRBJ1-1 | TRBV6-6 | few | NA | 12 | TGTGCCAGCAGTTTTGCGGGCACTGAAGCTTTCTTT | CASSFAGTEAFF
TRBJ2-2 | TRBV19 | NA | NA | 14 | TGTGCCAGTAGTGTCGCAGGGAACACCGGGGAGCTGTTTTTT | CASSVAGNTGELFF
TRBJ2-3 | TRBV5-1 | NA | TRBD1 | 14 | TGCGCCAGCAGCGAGACAGGGACCACAGATACGCAGTATTTT | CASSETGTTDTQYF
TRBJ1-5 | TRBV12-5 | NA | TRBD1 | 14 | TGTGCTAGTGGTACCGGGACAGGGAATCAGCCCCAGCATTTT | CASGTGTGNQPQHF
TRBJ1-2 | TRBV5-8 | NA | TRBD1 | 15 | TGTGCCAGCAGCTTGGCAGGGGACAGGGCCCGTGGCTACACCTTC | CASSLAGDRARGYTF
TRBJ2-1 | TRBV5-1 | few | NA | 12 | TGCGCCAGCAGCAGTAGGAGGAATGAGCAGTTCTTC | CASSSRRNEQFF
TRBJ1-3 | TRBV27 | NA | TRBD1 | 15 | TGTGCCAGCAGTTTTTTAGGGGGCGCACGAAACACCATATATTTT | CASSFLGGARNTIYF
TRBJ1-4 | TRBV9 | NA | NA | 14 | TGTGCCAGCAGCGTAGAAAGGGAGAATGAAAAACTGTTTTTT | CASSVERENEKLFF
TRBJ2-4 | TRBV7-9 | NA | NA | 12 | TGTGCCAGCAGCTTGACAGAAAACATTCAGTACTTC | CASSLTENIQYF
TRBJ2-5 | TRBV6-6 | NA | TRBD2 | 16 | TGTGCCAGCACCCAACGGGGGGGATCCGCAGGAGAGACCCAGTACTTC | CASTQRGGSAGETQYF
TRBJ2-2 | TRBV12-5 | NA | TRBD1 | 16 | TGTGCTAGTGGTTTGGCGGACAGGGGAGGGACCGGGGAGCTGTTTTTT | CASGLADRGGTGELFF
TRBJ1-5 | TRBV6-4 | many | NA | 13 | TGTGCCAGCAGTGACTCAACTAATCAGCCCCAGCATTTT | CASSDSTNQPQHF
TRBJ2-3 | TRBV6-1 | NA | TRBD1 | 15 | TGTGCCAGCAGGGTCCCGGGACAGGGGACAGATACGCAGTATTTT | CASRVPGQGTDTQYF
TRBJ2-7 | TRBV7-2 | NA | TRBD1 | 14 | TGTGCCAGCAGCCCACAGGGGATAGTGGACGAGCAGTACTTC | CASSPQGIVDEQYF
TRBJ1-5 | TRBV28 | NA | NA | 13 | TGTGCCAGCAGTTTTACGGTAAATCAGCCCCAGCATTTT | CASSFTVNQPQHF
TRBJ2-6 | TRBV19 | NA | NA | 14 | TGTGCCAGTAGTCCCGGGGGTGAGGCCAACGTCCTGACTTTC | CASSPGGEANVLTF
TRBJ1-2 | TRBV4-3 | few | TRBD1 | 16 | TGCGCCAGCAGCCAAGATGCTGGCAGGGGGATCTATGGCTACACCTTC | CASSQDAGRGIYGYTF
TRBJ2-7 | TRBV10-3 | NA | NA | 17 | TGTGCCATCAGTGAGGGGAGGGGGGGAAGAGGGAAAAACGAGCAGTACTTC | CAISEGRGGRGKNEQYF
TRBJ1-5 | TRBV15 | NA | TRBD1 | 16 | TGTGCCACCAGCAGAGACGGACAGGGGATTCATCAGCCCCAGCATTTT | CATSRDGQGIHQPQHF
TRBJ1-2 | TRBV19 | NA | TRBD1 | 14 | TGTGCCAGTAGTATAGACAGGGGGAATAGTGGCTACACCTTC | CASSIDRGNSGYTF